This T cell receptor beta chain was sequenced for a study of response to subunit inactivated influenza vaccine. Via MiXCR, TCRdb re-called the RT-PCR reads, giving one row per CDR3 protein. The sample lists approximately 520,000 distinct CDR3 sequences, 15% to 20% seen once, with less than 4% in the top ten. The sequencing here drew on CD4+ T cells sorted from PBMCs, taken roughly 24 months after vaccination. The receptor was derived from a man aged 50 to 69 who received an inactivated influenza vaccine.

The CDR3 loop reads CASSNTGGAAYGANVLTF. The CDR3 DNA is TGTGCCAGCAGCAACACAGGGGGCGCCGCTTATGGGGCCAACGTCCTGACTTTC. The rearrangement links TRBV11-2 to TRBJ2-6, with 9 bases lining up with TRBD1. V lost 5 bases, J lost 3 bases, and 11 bases stayed unmatched. The CDR3 runs to 18 residues. Per the germline V gene, CDR1 is SGHAT and CDR2 is FQNNGV.